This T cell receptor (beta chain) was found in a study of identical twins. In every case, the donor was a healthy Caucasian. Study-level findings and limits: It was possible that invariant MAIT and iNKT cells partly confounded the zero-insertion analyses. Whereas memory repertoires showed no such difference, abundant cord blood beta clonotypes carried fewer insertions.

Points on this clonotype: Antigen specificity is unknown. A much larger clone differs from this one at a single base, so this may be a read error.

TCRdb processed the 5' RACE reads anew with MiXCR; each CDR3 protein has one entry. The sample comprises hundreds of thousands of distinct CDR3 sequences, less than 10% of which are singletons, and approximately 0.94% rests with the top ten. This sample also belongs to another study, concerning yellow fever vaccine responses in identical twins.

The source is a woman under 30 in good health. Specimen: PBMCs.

The CDR3 coding sequence is TGTGCCAGCAGCCCGTCGGGGGCACGCTACAATGTGCAGTTCTTC. Residues: CASSPSGARYNVQFF. The V call is TRBV12-3 or TRBV12-4, the J call TRBJ2-1; either TRBD1 or TRBD2 may fit D (6 bases each). This CDR3 is 15 amino acids long.